This T cell receptor (beta chain) was sequenced during a study of T cells in Graves' hyperthyroidism and ophthalmopathy. This CDR3 has 16 residues. The germline CDR1 and CDR2 sequences are DFQATT and SNEGSKA (reference sequence). V lost 0 bases and J lost 6, with 18 bases in between. A few counts support this clonotype. Its antigen is unidentified. Using RNA transcripts as the source, TCR beta CDR3 regions were amplified. During a first-round RT-PCR of the TCR CDR3, the HTBI primer set was used. From the multiplex PCR reads, TCRdb called clonotypes with MiXCR, one entry per CDR3 protein. The table shows 550,000 to 600,000 distinct CDR3 sequences, with approximately 15% occurring only once. Overall study findings and caveats: Model-based prediction identified ophthalmopathy a median about 7 months prior to its onset.

This rearrangement joins TRBV20-1 to TRBJ2-1; D possibly corresponds to TRBD2 (6 bases). This TCR came from a woman between 18 and 29 years old with Graves' hyperthyroidism. The sequenced sample consisted of blood. CDR3 protein: CSARDFGREFSNEQFF. The CDR3 DNA is TGCAGTGCTAGAGATTTCGGTCGGGAGTTCTCCAATGAGCAGTTCTTC.